This is a list of T cell receptor beta chains from one sample in a study of T cell repertoires in cytomegalovirus infection. One entry per CDR3 protein results from TCRdb running MiXCR on the reads. The sample lists roughly 76,000 distinct CDR3 sequences; 3.7% were seen once. Sequencing input: PBMCs. The receptors here all came from a human donor in good health (CMV status not recorded). Some clones in this sample may be carry-over from other donors' samples. CDR3s include the opening cysteine and the closing phenylalanine or tryptophan. D genes are given only for firm matches. Not every row has a clone size; where given, it reads once, few, many or a size class.

>TRBJ1-2|TRBV7-8|NA|many
TGTGCCAGCAGCTCGAATCATTATGGCTACACCTTC
CASSSNHYGYTF
>TRBJ1-3|TRBV7-2|TRBD1|many
TGTGCCAGCACCTATAGACCCGGGACAGGGTGGGGAAACACCATATATTTT
CASTYRPGTGWGNTIYF
>TRBJ1-2|TRBV14|NA|many
TGTGCCAGCAGCCGACTCCTTGACGTTAACTATGGCTACACCTTC
CASSRLLDVNYGYTF
>TRBJ2-1|TRBV20-1|TRBD2|NA
TGCAGTTCCCTAGCGGGGGGGCCATACAATGAGCAGTTCTTC
CSSLAGGPYNEQFF
>TRBJ1-1|TRBV15|NA|many
TGTGCCACCAGCAGAGTTGGGGGGCAGGGCACTGAAGCTTTCTTT
CATSRVGGQGTEAFF
>TRBJ1-1|TRBV6-6|NA|many
TGTGCCAGCAGTTATCAGAACACTGAAGCTTTCTTT
CASSYQNTEAFF
>TRBJ2-1|TRBV15|NA|few
TGTGCCACCAGCATAAACCCTGGGGGGGGCGTGCGGTTCTTC
CATSINPGGGVRFF
>TRBJ2-1|TRBV12-5|NA|many
TGTGCTAGTGGTTTAACGGTCCAGGGAGAGCAGTTCTTC
CASGLTVQGEQFF
>TRBJ2-7|TRBV7-2|NA|many
TGTGCCAGCAGCTCCCTGTTATGGGGACGAAGCTCCTACGAGCAGTACTTC
CASSSLLWGRSSYEQYF
>TRBJ1-4|TRBV7-2|NA|many
TGTGCCAGCAGCCCACCGCCAGGGAGAGAAAAACTGTTTTTT
CASSPPPGREKLFF
>TRBJ1-1|TRBV10-3|NA|many
TGTGCCATCAGAAGGACACCGAACACTGAAGCTTTCTTT
CAIRRTPNTEAFF
>TRBJ1-6|TRBV7-3|NA|many
TGTGCCAGCAGCTTAACCCAGAGAACACCCCTCCACTTT
CASSLTQRTPLHF
>TRBJ1-2|TRBV4-3|NA|many
TGCGCCAGCAGCCAAGAGGAGGGTAACTATGGCTACACCTTC
CASSQEEGNYGYTF
>TRBJ1-4|TRBV12-3/TRBV12-4|NA|many
TGTGCCAGCAGTGTGGCAGGGGTCAATGAAAAACTGTTTTTT
CASSVAGVNEKLFF
>TRBJ2-1|TRBV7-2|NA|many
TGTGCCAGCAGCTTAGCGCGGGGACTGCACTACAATGAGCAGTTCTTC
CASSLARGLHYNEQFF
>TRBJ1-2|TRBV7-9|TRBD1|many
TGTGCCAGCAGCCGAGACAGGGCCCACTATGGCTACACCTTC
CASSRDRAHYGYTF
>TRBJ2-6|TRBV6-2/TRBV6-3|NA|many
TGTGCCAGCAGTTACAACTCTGGGGCCAACGTCCTGACTTTC
CASSYNSGANVLTF
>TRBJ1-6|TRBV19|NA|many
TGTGCCAGTAAGGCGGAGACGTATAATTCACCCCTCCACTTT
CASKAETYNSPLHF
>TRBJ2-1|TRBV19|TRBD2|many
TGTGCCAGTAGTATAGGGACTAGCGGGGGGGGGTACAATGAGCAGTTCTTC
CASSIGTSGGGYNEQFF
>TRBJ1-2|TRBV29-1|NA|many
TGCAGCGCCGATTGGGGGGCTGCAGGCGGCTACACCTTC
CSADWGAAGGYTF
>TRBJ1-5|TRBV7-8|NA|many
TGTGCCAGCAGCTTAGAAGGGATTCTATCCAATCAGCCCCAGCATTTT
CASSLEGILSNQPQHF
>TRBJ2-1|TRBV29-1|TRBD1|many
TGCAGCCCTTCGGTTATAAGGATACAGGGGAATGAGCAGTTCTTC
CSPSVIRIQGNEQFF
>TRBJ2-5|TRBV7-9|NA|many
TGTGCCAGCAGCCCCTCCCTGCTACCCGAGACCCAGTACTTC
CASSPSLLPETQYF
>TRBJ2-3|TRBV12-3/TRBV12-4|NA|many
TGTGCCAGCAGTTTAAGGTTTGGGGGCACAGATACGCAGTATTTT
CASSLRFGGTDTQYF
>TRBJ1-2|TRBV7-6|TRBD1|many
TGTGCCAGCAGCTTAGAAGAGACAGGGGGCGACGGCTACACCTTC
CASSLEETGGDGYTF
>TRBJ1-1|TRBV29-1|NA|many
TGCAGCGCCCCCTCGGGGCCGACTGAAGCTTTCTTT
CSAPSGPTEAFF